Below, 15 T cell receptor beta chains from the same sample are listed, as sequenced in a study of CD4 T cells in relation to SARS-CoV-2 and coronaviruses. Clones were read by immunoSEQ multiplex PCR, and TCRdb kept only the in-frame ones, dropping some. The sample includes roughly 45,000 clones, approximately 80% of them seen just once. No antigen has been assigned to these receptors. The material sequenced was naive CD4+ T cells from PBMCs, cultured in vitro. Noted subset: naive CD4+ T cells isolated by negative enrichment. The source of these receptors is an adult with COVID-19.

This sequence joins TRBV7-9 and TRBJ1-4; D gene ambiguous. V was clipped by 5 bases and J by 3 bases, with 13 bases between them. Germline V gene lookup returns CDR1 SEHNR and CDR2 FQNEAQ (reference sequence). The CDR3 has 15 residues. Here the CDR3 reads CASSVVDGANEKLFF. The CDR3 coding sequence is TGTGCCAGCAGCGTCGTGGACGGAGCTAATGAAAAACTGTTTTTT.

In this sample, this clone turned up a few times. The chain carries TRBV7-8 and TRBJ1-3; D remains unclear. The germline V gene encodes CDR1 SGHVS and CDR2 FQNEAQ. V lost 2 bases and J lost 0, with 8 bases in between. The CDR3 consists of 15 residues. CDR3 amino acids: CASSLHVDSGNTIYF. CDR3 sequence (DNA): TGTGCCAGCAGCTTACATGTAGACTCTGGAAACACCATATATTTT.

Note on this clone: An end of the junction does not agree with germline; a read error may underlie this. Other DNA sequences in the same sample also yield this CDR3. V gene TRBV15 combines with J gene TRBJ2-7; D is uncertain. This CDR3 region has 12 residues. From germline, CDR1 is LNHNV and CDR2 YYDKDF (reference sequence). The CDR3 region is CATSRDIYEQYF. In DNA, the CDR3 is TGTGCCACCAGCAGAGATATCTACGAGCAGTACTTT.

The genes are TRBV7-9 and TRBJ2-5; D gene unclear. Germline assignment: CDR1 SEHNR and CDR2 FQNEAQ (reference sequence). The length of the CDR3 is 15 residues. The V gene lost 2 bases and the J gene lost 5 bases, with 15 bases spanning the gap. The CDR3 spells CASSLLSFVRETQYF. The CDR3 nucleotides read TGTGCCAGCAGCTTATTGAGTTTTGTCCGGGAGACCCAGTACTTC.

The chain uses TRBV30 and TRBJ2-7; a weak D match, TRBD1 (6 bases). The CDR3 sequence is 12 residues long. V lost 5 bases and J 8 bases, leaving 16 bases between the germline ends. Germline CDR1 is GTSNPN and CDR2 is SVGIG (reference sequence). This CDR3 reads CAWSRGLSQQYF. Here the CDR3 DNA reads TGTGCCTGGTCCAGGGGATTAAGTCAGCAGTACTTC.

J is TRBJ1-6 and V is TRBV7-9, with unresolved D. Trimming stripped 5 bases from V and 7 bases from J, with 21 bases between. Germline V gene sequence: CDR1 SEHNR, CDR2 FQNEAQ (reference sequence). The CDR3 is 17 residues long. CDR3 amino acids: CASSHSVGRLRNSPLHF. The CDR3 DNA follows: TGTGCCAGCAGCCATTCCGTAGGCCGCCTGCGGAATTCACCCCTCCACTTT.

This clone was found a few times. The rearrangement joins TRBV14 to TRBJ2-5, with D unclear. This CDR3 is 13 amino acids long. Germline V gene lookup returns CDR1 SGHDN and CDR2 FVKESK. V was trimmed by 4 bases and J by 0 bases, leaving 6 bases between them. The CDR3 sequence is CASSLADQETQYF. CDR3 bases: TGTGCCAGCAGCCTGGCAGACCAAGAGACCCAGTACTTC.

V gene TRBV6-5 combines with J gene TRBJ2-5; TRBD2 matches 13 bases. The germline gives CDR1 MNHEY, CDR2 SVGAGI. CDR3 length: 16 residues. The V and J ends lost 3 bases and 5 bases, in that order; junction bases with no gene match: 6. For the CDR3, the DNA is TGTGCCAGCAGTTATAGGACTAGCGGGAGCTTTGAGACCCAGTACTTC. Translation: CASSYRTSGSFETQYF.

This chain links TRBV3-1 (or the pseudogene TRBV3-2) with TRBJ2-5; perhaps TRBD2 as D (6 bases). Trimming left V 0 bases short and J 7 bases short, with 6 bases between. The CDR3 has 12 residues. The V gene's germline CDR1 is LGHDT and CDR2 YNNKEL (reference sequence). This chain's CDR3 is CASSQEGGTQYF. The CDR3 DNA follows: TGTGCCAGCAGCCAAGAGGGGGGGACCCAGTACTTC.

The chain uses TRBV4-3 and TRBJ1-2; 8 bases agree with TRBD1. The CDR3 is 13 amino acids. Germline V lookup: CDR1 LGHNA, CDR2 YSLEER. J lost 7 bases, V lost 1 base, and 2 bases had no gene match. The CDR3 DNA follows: TGCGCCAGCAGCCAAGGCACAGGGGGTGGCTACACCTTC. Translating gives CASSQGTGGGYTF.

This chain connects TRBV19 to TRBJ2-1; 9 positions agree with TRBD1. Germline CDR1 reads LNHDA; CDR2 reads SQIVND (reference sequence). V was pared by 1 base and J by 3 bases, with 4 bases of the junction left unmatched. The CDR3 covers 16 residues. The CDR3 loop is CASSIVGTGFYNEQFF. CDR3 in DNA: TGTGCCAGTAGTATAGTAGGGACAGGGTTCTACAATGAGCAGTTCTTC.

The chain uses TRBV5-4 and TRBJ2-2, with TRBD2 matching over 10 bases. V lost 0 bases to trimming and J lost 6 bases; unmatched junction nucleotides: 5. The CDR3 is 16 residues long. Germline-derived CDR1 and CDR2 are SGHNT and YYREEE (reference sequence). CDR3 amino acids: CASSLGTSGTPGELFF. In DNA form, the CDR3 reads TGTGCCAGCAGCTTGGGTACTAGCGGGACCCCCGGGGAGCTGTTTTTT.

The chain has TRBV30 and TRBJ1-1; 9 nucleotides line up with TRBD1. The V gene end was trimmed by 7 bases and the J gene end by 10 bases; junction bases not matched to a gene: 13. The CDR3 is 13 amino acids. Germline CDR1 reads GTSNPN; CDR2 reads SVGIG (reference sequence). CDR3 in amino acids: CASPGQGGRGAFF. The CDR3 region has the DNA TGTGCCTCGCCGGGACAGGGCGGGAGGGGAGCTTTCTTT.

This rearrangement joins TRBV2 to TRBJ1-1; D ambiguous. This CDR3 region has 15 residues. The V end lost 6 bases, the J end lost 1 base, and 15 bases lay between the germline ends. Germline CDR1 SNHLY, CDR2 FYNNEI. CDR3 loop: CASRIASGGNTEAFF. The DNA of the CDR3 is TGTGCCAGCAGAATCGCTTCAGGAGGGAACACTGAAGCTTTCTTT.

The chain links TRBV7-9 to TRBJ1-2; no reliable D call. This CDR3 spans 14 amino acids. V lost 4 bases to trimming and J lost 2 bases, with 11 bases between them. Germline V gives CDR1 SEHNR, CDR2 FQNEAQ (reference sequence). CDR3 region: CASSSLTTNYGYTF. CDR3 coding DNA: TGTGCCAGCAGCTCACTTACAACAAACTATGGCTACACCTTC.